A selection of T cell receptor beta chains follows, all from one sample in a study of blood T cells in healthy people across ages. One entry per CDR3 protein, called by TCRdb with MiXCR from the 5' RACE reads. The table includes approximately 900,000 distinct CDR3 sequences, about 29% detected once. The sample was also linked to a second study, of T cells of mothers and their children.

The sequenced sample was blood. The receptors derive from a woman in her thirties or forties in good health. Both conserved end residues are part of each CDR3. The order of the fields is D gene, clone size, V gene, J gene, CDR3 protein, CDR3 DNA. The D gene is left open where the match is weak. Expanded clones are given a class, and other clones once, few, many or no size at all.

>-|-|TRBV2|TRBJ1-1
CASSGHLNTEAFF
TGTGCCAGCAGTGGGCACTTGAACACTGAAGCTTTCTTT
>-|many|TRBV5-1|TRBJ2-1
CASSQGQSYNEQFF
TGCGCCAGCAGCCAAGGACAGTCGTACAATGAGCAGTTCTTC
>TRBD1|few|TRBV20-1|TRBJ2-4
CSARTGPKNIQYF
TGCAGTGCTCGGACAGGGCCTAAAAACATTCAGTACTTC
>-|-|TRBV5-6|TRBJ1-1
CASSAADWSSTEAFF
TGTGCCAGCAGCGCGGCAGACTGGTCCTCTACTGAAGCTTTCTTT
>-|-|TRBV12-3/TRBV12-4|TRBJ2-5
CASSPRAFRQETQYF
TGTGCCAGCAGTCCCCGAGCTTTCCGCCAAGAGACCCAGTACTTC
>-|-|TRBV7-9|TRBJ2-5
CAGSLAGQRKAETQYF
TGTGCCGGCAGCCTAGCCGGACAGCGGAAGGCAGAGACCCAGTACTTC
>-|many|TRBV4-2|TRBJ2-3
CASSQVRTDASTDTQYF
TGTGCCAGCAGCCAAGTACGGACGGACGCTAGCACAGATACGCAGTATTTT
>-|-|TRBV20-1|TRBJ1-4
CSAQQGNRVNEKLFF
TGCAGTGCTCAACAAGGTAACCGGGTCAATGAAAAACTGTTTTTT
>-|many|TRBV25-1|TRBJ2-5
CASRGGGETQYF
TGTGCCTCCCGTGGCGGGGGCGAGACCCAGTACTTC
>-|many|TRBV29-1|TRBJ2-5
CSVDVGSNFQETQYF
TGCAGCGTTGATGTGGGCAGTAACTTCCAAGAGACCCAGTACTTC
>TRBD1|-|TRBV4-1|TRBJ1-5
CASSHADRDGQPQHF
TGCGCCAGCAGCCATGCGGACAGGGACGGTCAGCCCCAGCATTTT
>-|-|TRBV5-4|TRBJ2-4
CASSLYGDTNIQYF
TGTGCCAGCAGCTTGTATGGGGATACGAACATTCAGTACTTC